The text below deals with one T cell receptor beta chain. This sample is drawn from a study of technical replicates of blood from a few donors. The V and J ends lost 7 bases and 5 bases respectively, with 20 bases between them. The CDR3 has 15 amino acids. Germline V gene data show CDR1 as LGHNT and CDR2 as FRNRAP. Here immunoSEQ multiplex PCR was the method, and the copy in TCRdb shows in-frame clones only, minus some. This table holds 95,000 to 100,000 clones, 95% found once. The clonotype comes from a human donor in good health. The V gene is TRBV12-5, the J gene TRBJ2-5, with D maybe TRBD1 (6 bases). Sequences were obtained from T cells isolated from PBMCs. The CDR3 loop is CASEQGDHLRETQYF. CDR3 coding DNA: TGTGCTAGTGAACAGGGTGACCATCTTAGGGAGACCCAGTACTTC.